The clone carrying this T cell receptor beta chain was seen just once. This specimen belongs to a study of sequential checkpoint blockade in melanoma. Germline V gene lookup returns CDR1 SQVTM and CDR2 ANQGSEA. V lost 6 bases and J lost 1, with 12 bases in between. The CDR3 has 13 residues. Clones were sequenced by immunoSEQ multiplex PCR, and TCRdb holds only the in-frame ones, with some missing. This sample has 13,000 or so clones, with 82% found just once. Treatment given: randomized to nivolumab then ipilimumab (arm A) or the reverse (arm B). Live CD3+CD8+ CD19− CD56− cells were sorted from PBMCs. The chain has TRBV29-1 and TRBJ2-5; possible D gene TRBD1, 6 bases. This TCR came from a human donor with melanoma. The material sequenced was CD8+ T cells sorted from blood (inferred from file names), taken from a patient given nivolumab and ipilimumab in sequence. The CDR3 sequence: CSVPGEFQETQYF. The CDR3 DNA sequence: TGCAGCGTCCCAGGGGAGTTCCAAGAGACCCAGTACTTC.